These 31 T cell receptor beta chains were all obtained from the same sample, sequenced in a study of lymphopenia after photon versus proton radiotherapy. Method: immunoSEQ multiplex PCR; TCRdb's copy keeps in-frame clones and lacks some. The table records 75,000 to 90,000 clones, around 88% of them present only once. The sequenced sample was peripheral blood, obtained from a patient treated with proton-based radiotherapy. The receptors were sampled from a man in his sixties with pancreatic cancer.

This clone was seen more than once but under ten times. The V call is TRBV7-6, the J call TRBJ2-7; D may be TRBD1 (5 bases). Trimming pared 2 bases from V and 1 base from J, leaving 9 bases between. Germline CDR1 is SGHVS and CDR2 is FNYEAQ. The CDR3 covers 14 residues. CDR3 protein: CASSLRQGSYEQYF. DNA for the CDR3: TGTGCCAGCAGCTTACGCCAGGGATCCTACGAGCAGTACTTC.

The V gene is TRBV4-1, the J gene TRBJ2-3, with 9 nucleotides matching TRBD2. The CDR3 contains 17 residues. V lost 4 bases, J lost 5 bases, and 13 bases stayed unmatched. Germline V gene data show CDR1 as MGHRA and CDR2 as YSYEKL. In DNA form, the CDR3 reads TGCGCCAGCAGCCCCACTTCGGGCGGGAGGGTCGGAGATACGCAGTATTTT. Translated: CASSPTSGGRVGDTQYF.

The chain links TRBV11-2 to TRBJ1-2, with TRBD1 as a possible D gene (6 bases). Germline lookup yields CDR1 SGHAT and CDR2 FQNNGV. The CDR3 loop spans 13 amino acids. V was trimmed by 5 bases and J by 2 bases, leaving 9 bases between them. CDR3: CASSGQINYGYTF. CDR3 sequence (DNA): TGTGCCAGCAGCGGACAGATAAACTATGGCTACACCTTC.

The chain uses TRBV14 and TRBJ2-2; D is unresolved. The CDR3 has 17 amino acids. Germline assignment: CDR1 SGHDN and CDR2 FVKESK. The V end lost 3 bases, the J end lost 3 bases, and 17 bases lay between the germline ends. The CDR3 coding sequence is TGTGCCAGCAGCCACTTTATCAACTCCCGGGACACCGGGGAGCTGTTTTTT. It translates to CASSHFINSRDTGELFF.

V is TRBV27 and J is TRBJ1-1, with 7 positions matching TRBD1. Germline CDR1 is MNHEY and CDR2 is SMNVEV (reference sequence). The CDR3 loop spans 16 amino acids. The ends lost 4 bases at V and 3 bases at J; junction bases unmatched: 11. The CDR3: CASSSPAGGGDTEAFF. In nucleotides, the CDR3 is TGTGCCAGCAGTTCGCCCGCAGGGGGTGGGGACACTGAAGCTTTCTTT.

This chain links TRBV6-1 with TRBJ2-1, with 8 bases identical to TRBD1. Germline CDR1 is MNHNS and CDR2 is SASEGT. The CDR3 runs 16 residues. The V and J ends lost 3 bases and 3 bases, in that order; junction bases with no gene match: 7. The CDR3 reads CASSDGQGGFYNEQFF. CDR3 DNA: TGTGCCAGCAGTGACGGACAGGGTGGCTTCTACAATGAGCAGTTCTTC.

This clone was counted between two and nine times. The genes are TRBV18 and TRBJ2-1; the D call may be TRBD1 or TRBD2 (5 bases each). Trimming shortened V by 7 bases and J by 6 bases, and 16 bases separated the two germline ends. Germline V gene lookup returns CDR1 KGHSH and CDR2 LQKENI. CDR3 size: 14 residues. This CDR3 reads CASYGGVVGNEQFF. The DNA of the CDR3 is TGTGCCAGCTATGGGGGAGTAGTCGGCAATGAGCAGTTCTTC.

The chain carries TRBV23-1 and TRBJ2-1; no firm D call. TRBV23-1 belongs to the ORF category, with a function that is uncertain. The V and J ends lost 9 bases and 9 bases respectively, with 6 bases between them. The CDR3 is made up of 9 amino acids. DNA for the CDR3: TGCGCCAGGAAAACTGAGCAGTTCTTC. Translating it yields CARKTEQFF.

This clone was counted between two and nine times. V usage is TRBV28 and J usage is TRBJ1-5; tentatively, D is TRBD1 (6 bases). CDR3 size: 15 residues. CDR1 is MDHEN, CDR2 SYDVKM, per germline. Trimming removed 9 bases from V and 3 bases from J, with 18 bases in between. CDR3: CASRWGAEYNQPQHF. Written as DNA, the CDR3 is TGTGCCAGTCGCTGGGGGGCGGAATACAATCAGCCCCAGCATTTT.

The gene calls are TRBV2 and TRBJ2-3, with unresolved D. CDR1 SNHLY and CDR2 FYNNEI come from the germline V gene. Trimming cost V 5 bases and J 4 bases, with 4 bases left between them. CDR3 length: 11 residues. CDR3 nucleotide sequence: TGTGCCAGCAGTAACCCAGATACGCAGTATTTT. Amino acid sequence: CASSNPDTQYF.

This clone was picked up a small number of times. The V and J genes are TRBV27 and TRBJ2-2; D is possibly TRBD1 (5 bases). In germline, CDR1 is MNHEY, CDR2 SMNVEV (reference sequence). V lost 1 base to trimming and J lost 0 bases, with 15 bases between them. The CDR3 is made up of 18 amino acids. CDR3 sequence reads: CASSLFTWAGTNTGELFF. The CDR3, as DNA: TGTGCCAGCAGTTTATTCACGTGGGCAGGGACGAACACCGGGGAGCTGTTTTTT.

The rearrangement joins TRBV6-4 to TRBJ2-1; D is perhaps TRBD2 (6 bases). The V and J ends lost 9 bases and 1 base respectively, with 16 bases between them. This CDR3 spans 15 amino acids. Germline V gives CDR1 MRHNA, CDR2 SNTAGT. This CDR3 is CARVGGTGSYNEQFF. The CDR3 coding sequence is TGTGCCAGGGTGGGAGGAACGGGGTCCTACAATGAGCAGTTCTTC.

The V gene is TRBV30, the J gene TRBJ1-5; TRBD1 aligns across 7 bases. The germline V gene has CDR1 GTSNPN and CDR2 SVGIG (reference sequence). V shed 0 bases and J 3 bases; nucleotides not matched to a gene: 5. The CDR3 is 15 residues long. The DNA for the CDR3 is TGTGCCTGGAGTGTACAGGGGACTTACAATCAGCCCCAGCATTTT. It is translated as CAWSVQGTYNQPQHF.

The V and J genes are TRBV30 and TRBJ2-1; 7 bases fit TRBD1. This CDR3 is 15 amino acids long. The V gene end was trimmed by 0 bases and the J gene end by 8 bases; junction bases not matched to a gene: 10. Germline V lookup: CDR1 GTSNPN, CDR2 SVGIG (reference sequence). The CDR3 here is CAWSVPVTGYYEQFF. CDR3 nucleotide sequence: TGTGCCTGGAGTGTACCAGTGACAGGGTATTATGAGCAGTTCTTC.

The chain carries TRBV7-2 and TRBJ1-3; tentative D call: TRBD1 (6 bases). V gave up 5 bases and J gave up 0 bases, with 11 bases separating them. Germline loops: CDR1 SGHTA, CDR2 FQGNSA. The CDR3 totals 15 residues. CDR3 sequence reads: CASSTGATSGNTIYF. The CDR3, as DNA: TGTGCCAGCAGCACGGGGGCTACCTCTGGAAACACCATATATTTT.

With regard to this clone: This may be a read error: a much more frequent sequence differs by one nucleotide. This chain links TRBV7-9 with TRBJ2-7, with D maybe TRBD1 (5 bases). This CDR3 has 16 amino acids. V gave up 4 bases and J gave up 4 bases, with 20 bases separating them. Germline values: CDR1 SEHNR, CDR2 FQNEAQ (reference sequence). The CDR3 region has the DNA TGTGCCAGCAGCTCTCCCCTCGTAGGGGTCAGGTACGAGCAGTACTTC. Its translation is CASSSPLVGVRYEQYF.

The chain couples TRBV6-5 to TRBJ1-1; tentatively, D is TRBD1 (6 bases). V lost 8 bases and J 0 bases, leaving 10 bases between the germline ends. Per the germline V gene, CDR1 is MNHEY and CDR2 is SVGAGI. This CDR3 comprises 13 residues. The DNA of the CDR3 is TGTGCCAGCGAGGACAGCTTGAACACTGAAGCTTTCTTT. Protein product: CASEDSLNTEAFF.

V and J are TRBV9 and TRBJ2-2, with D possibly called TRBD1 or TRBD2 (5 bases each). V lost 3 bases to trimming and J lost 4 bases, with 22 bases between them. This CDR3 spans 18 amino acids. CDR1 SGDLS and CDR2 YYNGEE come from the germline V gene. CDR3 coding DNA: TGTGCCAGCAGCGCGGGATTTGTCAGGGTTGGTGGCACCGGGGAGCTGTTTTTT. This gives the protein CASSAGFVRVGGTGELFF.

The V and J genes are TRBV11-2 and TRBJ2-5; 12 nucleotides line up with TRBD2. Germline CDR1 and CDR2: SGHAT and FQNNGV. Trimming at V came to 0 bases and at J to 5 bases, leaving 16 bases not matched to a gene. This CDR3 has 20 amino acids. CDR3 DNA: TGTGCCAGCAGCTTAGATCCCCCCGGCGCTAGCGGGAGGGCCGAGGAGACCCAGTACTTC. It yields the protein CASSLDPPGASGRAEETQYF.

CDR3 region: CSVSSGDTEAFF. The CDR3 nucleotides read TGCAGCGTTTCGTCCGGGGACACTGAAGCTTTCTTT. This chain uses TRBV29-1 with TRBJ1-1; D gene unclear. This CDR3 has 12 amino acids. Trimming stripped 5 bases from V and 3 bases from J, with 10 bases between. CDR1 SQVTM and CDR2 ANQGSEA come from the germline V gene.

CDR3 coding DNA: TGTGCCAGCAGCTTGGGCGGAGCGGGTTCCTCCTACAATGAGCAGTTCTTC. Its translation: CASSLGGAGSSYNEQFF. V is TRBV11-2 and J is TRBJ2-1, with D possibly being TRBD2 (6 bases). V was cut by 3 bases and J by 0 bases, with 15 bases left in between. The germline gives CDR1 SGHAT, CDR2 FQNNGV. The CDR3 has 17 amino acids. Together with reference TRBV11-2 and TRBJ2-1, the CDR3 gives the full variable domain: EAGVAQSPRYKIIEKRQSVAFWCNPISGHATLYWYQQILGQGPKLLIQFQNNGVVDDSQLPKDRFSAERLKGVDSTLKIQPAKLEDSAVYLCASSLGGAGSSYNEQFFGPGTRLTVL.

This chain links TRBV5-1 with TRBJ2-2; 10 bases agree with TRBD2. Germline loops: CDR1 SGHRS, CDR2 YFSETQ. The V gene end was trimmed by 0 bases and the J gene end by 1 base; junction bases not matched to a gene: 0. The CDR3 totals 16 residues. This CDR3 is CASSLGTSGNTGELFF. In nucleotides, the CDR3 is TGCGCCAGCAGCTTGGGGACTAGCGGGAACACCGGGGAGCTGTTTTTT. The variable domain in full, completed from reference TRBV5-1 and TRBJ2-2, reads KAGVTQTPRYLIKTRGQQVTLSCSPISGHRSVSWYQQTPGQGLQFLFEYFSETQRNKGNFPGRFSGRQFSNSRSEMNVSTLELGDSALYLCASSLGTSGNTGELFFGEGSRLTVL.

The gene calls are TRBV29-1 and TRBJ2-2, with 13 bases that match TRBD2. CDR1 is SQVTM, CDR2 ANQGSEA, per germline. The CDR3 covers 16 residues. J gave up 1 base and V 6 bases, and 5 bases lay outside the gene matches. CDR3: CSVQGTSGKNTGELFF. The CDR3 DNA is TGCAGCGTGCAGGGGACTAGCGGGAAGAACACCGGGGAGCTGTTTTTT.

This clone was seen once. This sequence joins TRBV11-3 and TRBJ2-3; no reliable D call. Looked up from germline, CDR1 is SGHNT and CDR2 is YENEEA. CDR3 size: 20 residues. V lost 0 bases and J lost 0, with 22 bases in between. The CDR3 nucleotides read TGTGCCAGCAGCTTAGATCCCCGTCTAGGGCCGGTTTCTAGCACAGATACGCAGTATTTT. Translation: CASSLDPRLGPVSSTDTQYF.

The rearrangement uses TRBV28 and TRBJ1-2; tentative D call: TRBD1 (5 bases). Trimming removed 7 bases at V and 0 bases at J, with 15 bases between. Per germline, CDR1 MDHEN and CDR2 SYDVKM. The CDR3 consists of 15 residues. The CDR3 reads CASNSIGGSNYGYTF. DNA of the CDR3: TGTGCCAGCAATAGTATCGGGGGATCTAACTATGGCTACACCTTC.

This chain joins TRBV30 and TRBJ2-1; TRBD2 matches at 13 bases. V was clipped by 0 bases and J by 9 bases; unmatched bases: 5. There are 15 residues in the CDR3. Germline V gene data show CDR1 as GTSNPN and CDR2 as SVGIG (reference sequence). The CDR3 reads CAWSVLAGGPGEQFF. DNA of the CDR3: TGTGCCTGGAGTGTACTAGCGGGAGGGCCTGGTGAGCAGTTCTTC. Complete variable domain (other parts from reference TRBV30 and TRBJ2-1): SQTIHQWPATLVQPVGSPLSLECTVEGTSNPNLYWYRQAAGRGLQLLFYSVGIGQISSEVPQNLSASRPQDRQFILSSKKLLLSDSGFYLCAWSVLAGGPGEQFFGPGTRLTVL.

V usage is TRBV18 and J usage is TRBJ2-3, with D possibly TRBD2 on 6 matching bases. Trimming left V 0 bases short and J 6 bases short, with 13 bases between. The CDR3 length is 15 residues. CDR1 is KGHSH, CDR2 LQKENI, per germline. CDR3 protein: CASSPPPSGRDTQYF. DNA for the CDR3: TGTGCCAGCTCACCACCACCTAGTGGGAGGGATACGCAGTATTTT.

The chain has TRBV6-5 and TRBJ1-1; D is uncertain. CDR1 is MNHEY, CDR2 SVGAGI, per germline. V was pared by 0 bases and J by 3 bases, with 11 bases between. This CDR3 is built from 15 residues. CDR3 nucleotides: TGTGCCAGCAGTTACTCCGCAGGTTCGTACACTGAAGCTTTCTTT. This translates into CASSYSAGSYTEAFF.

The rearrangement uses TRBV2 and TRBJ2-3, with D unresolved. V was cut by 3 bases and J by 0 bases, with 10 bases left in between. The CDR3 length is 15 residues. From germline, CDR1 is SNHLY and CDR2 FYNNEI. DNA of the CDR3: TGTGCCAGCAGTGAGGCAGGTGCTAGCACAGATACGCAGTATTTT. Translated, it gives CASSEAGASTDTQYF.

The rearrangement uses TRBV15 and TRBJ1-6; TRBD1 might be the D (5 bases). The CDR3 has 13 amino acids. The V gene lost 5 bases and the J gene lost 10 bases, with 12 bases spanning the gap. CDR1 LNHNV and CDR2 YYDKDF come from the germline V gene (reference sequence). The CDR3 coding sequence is TGTGCCACCAGCCGACAGCTAAGCTCACCCCTCCACTTT. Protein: CATSRQLSSPLHF. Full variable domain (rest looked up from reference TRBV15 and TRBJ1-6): DAMVIQNPRYQVTQFGKPVTLSCSQTLNHNVMYWYQQKSSQAPKLLFHYYDKDFNNEADTPDNFQSRRPNTSFCFLDIRSPGLGDTAMYLCATSRQLSSPLHFGNGTRLTVT.

The CDR3, as DNA: TGTGCCAGCGTTTTATGGGACGGAAGCAATGAGCAGTTCTTC. Protein product: CASVLWDGSNEQFF. V gene TRBV2 combines with J gene TRBJ2-1, with D possibly being TRBD1 or TRBD2 (5 bases each). V shed 8 bases and J shed 6 bases, with 17 bases lying between them. Germline CDR1 is SNHLY and CDR2 is FYNNEI. CDR3 length: 14 amino acids.